Sequencing of this T cell receptor beta chain was carried out in a study of graft-versus-host responses after intestinal transplantation. The wider study: Every recipient had anti-thymocyte globulin induction and approximately 3 years of tacrolimus plus steroids. General study results and limits: Some GvH clones were seen earlier in gut or blood, suggesting intestinal origin. Across patients carrying graft-donor T cell macrochimerism, allografts held high graft-versus-host to host-versus-graft clonal ratios.

With 5 bases clipped from V and 0 bases from J, the junction kept 3 bases outside the gene matches. The CDR3 length is 14 residues. From germline, CDR1 is MNHEY and CDR2 SVGAGI. Points on this clone: Its antigen remains unknown.

Generated by immunoSEQ multiplex PCR, the TCRdb table keeps only in-frame clones and is missing some. The table has 85,000 to 90,000 clones, about four fifths seen once. This TCR derives from a human donor who received an intestinal transplant. The rearrangement uses TRBV6-5 and TRBJ2-7; TRBD1 matches 8 bases. This specimen was unstimulated CD8+ T cells sorted from spleen or lymph node cells, taken before intestinal transplant. The CDR3 sequence is CASSDRGLSYEQYF. The CDR3 nucleotides are TGTGCCAGCAGTGACAGGGGTCTCTCCTACGAGCAGTACTTC.